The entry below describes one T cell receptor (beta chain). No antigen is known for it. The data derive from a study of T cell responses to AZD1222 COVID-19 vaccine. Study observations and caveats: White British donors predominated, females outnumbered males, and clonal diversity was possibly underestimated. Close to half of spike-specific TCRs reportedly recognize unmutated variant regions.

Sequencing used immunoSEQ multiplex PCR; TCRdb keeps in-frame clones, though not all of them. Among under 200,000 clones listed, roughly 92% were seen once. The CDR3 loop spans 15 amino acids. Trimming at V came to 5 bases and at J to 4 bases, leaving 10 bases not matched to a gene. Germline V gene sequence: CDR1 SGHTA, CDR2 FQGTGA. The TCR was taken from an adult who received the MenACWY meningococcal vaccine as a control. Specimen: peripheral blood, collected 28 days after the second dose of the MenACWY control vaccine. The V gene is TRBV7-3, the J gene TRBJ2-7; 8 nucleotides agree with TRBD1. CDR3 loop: CASSPQGAGNYEQYF. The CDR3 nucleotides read TGTGCCAGCAGCCCTCAGGGGGCGGGAAATTACGAGCAGTACTTC. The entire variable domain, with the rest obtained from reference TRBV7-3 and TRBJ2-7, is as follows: GAGVSQTPSNKVTEKGKYVELRCDPISGHTALYWYRQSLGQGPEFLIYFQGTGAADDSGLPNDRFFAVRPEGSVSTLKIQRTERGDSAVYLCASSPQGAGNYEQYFGPGTRLTVT.